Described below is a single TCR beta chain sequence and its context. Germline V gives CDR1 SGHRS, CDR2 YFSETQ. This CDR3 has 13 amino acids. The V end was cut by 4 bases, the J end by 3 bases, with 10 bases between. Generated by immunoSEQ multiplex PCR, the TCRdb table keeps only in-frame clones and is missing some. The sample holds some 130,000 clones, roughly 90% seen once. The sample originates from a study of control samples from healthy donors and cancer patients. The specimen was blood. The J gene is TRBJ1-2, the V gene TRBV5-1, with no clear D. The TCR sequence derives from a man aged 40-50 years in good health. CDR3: CASSLGIYYGYTF. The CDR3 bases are TGCGCCAGCAGCCTCGGGATTTACTATGGCTACACCTTC.